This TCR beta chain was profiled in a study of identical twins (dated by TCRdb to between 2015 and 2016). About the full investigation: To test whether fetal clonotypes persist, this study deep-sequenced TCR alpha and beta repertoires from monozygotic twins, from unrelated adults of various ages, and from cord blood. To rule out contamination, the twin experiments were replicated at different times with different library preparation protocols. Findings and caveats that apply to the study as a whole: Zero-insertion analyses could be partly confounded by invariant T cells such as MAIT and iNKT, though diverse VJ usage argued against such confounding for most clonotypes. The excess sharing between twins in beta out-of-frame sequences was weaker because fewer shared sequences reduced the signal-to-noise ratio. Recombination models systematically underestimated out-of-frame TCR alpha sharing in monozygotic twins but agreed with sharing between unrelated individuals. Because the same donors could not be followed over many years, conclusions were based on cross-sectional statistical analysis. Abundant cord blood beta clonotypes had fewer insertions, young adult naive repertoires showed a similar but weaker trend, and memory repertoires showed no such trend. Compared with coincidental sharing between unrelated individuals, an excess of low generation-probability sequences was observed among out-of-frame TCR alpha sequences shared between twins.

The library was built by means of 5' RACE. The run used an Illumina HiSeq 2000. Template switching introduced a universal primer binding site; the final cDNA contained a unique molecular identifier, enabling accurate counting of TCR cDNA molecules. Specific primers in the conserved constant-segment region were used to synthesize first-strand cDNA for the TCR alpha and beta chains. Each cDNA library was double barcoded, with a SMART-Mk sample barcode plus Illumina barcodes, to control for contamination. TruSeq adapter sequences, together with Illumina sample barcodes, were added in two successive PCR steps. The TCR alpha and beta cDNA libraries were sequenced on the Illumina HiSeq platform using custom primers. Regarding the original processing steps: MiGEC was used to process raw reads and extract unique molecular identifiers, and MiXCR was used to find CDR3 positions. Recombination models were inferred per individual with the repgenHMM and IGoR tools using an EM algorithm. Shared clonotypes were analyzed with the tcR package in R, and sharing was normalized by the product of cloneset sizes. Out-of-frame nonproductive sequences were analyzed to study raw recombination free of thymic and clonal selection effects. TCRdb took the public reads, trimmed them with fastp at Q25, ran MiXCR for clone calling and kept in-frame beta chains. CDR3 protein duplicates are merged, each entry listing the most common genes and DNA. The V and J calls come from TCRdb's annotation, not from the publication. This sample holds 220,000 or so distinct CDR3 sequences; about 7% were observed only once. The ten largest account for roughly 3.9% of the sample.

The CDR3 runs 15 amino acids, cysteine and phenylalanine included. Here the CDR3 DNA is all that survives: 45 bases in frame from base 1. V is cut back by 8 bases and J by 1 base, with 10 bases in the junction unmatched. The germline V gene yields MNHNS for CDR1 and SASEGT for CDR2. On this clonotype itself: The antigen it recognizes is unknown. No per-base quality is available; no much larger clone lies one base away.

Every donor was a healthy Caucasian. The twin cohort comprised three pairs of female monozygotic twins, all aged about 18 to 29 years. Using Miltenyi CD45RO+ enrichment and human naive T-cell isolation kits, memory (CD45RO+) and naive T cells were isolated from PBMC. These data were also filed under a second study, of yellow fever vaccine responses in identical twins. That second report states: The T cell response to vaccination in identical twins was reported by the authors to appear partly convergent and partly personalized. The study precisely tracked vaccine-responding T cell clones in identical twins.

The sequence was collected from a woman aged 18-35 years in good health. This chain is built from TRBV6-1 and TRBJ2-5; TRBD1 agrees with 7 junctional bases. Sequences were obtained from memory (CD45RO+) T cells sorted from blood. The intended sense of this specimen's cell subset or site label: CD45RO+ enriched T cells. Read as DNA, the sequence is TGTGCCAGCCGCAACTACAGGGGATTCCAAGAGACCCAGTACTTC. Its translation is CASRNYRGFQETQYF.